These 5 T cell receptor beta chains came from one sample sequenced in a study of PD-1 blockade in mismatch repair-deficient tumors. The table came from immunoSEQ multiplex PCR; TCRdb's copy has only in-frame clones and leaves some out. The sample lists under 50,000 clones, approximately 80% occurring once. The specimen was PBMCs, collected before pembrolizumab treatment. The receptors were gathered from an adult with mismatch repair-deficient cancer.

The CDR3 bases are TGTGCCAGCAGTTTACTGGGACAGGGGGTCTACGAGCAGTACTTC. Encoded protein: CASSLLGQGVYEQYF. This chain joins TRBV27 and TRBJ2-7, with 11 bases lining up with TRBD1. Trimming removed 2 bases from V and 3 bases from J; junction bases left unmatched: 3. CDR1 and CDR2 (germline): MNHEY, SMNVEV (reference sequence). This CDR3 is built from 15 residues.

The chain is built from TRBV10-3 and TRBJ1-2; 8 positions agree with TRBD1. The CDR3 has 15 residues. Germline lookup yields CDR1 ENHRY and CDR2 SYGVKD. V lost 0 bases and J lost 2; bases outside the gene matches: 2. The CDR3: CAISESRTGNYGYTF. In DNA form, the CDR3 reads TGTGCCATCAGTGAGTCGAGGACAGGGAACTATGGCTACACCTTC.

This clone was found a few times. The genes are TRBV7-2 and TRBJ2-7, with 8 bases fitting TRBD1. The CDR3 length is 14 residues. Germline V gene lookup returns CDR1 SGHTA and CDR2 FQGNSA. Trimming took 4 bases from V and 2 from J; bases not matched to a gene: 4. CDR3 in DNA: TGTGCCAGCAGCTCCGCGACAGGGGCCTACGAGCAGTACTTC. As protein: CASSSATGAYEQYF.

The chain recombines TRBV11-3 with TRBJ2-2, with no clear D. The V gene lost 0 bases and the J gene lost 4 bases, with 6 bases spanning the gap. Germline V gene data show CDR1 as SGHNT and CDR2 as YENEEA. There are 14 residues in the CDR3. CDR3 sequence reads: CASSLDGATGELFF. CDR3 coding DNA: TGTGCCAGCAGCTTAGATGGAGCCACCGGGGAGCTGTTTTTT.

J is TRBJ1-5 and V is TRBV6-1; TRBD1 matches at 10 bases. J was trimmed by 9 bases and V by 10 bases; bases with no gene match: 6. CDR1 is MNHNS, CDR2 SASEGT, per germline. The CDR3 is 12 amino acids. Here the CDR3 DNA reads TGTGCCACGGGACAGGGGAATTGGCCCCAGCATTTT. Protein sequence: CATGQGNWPQHF.